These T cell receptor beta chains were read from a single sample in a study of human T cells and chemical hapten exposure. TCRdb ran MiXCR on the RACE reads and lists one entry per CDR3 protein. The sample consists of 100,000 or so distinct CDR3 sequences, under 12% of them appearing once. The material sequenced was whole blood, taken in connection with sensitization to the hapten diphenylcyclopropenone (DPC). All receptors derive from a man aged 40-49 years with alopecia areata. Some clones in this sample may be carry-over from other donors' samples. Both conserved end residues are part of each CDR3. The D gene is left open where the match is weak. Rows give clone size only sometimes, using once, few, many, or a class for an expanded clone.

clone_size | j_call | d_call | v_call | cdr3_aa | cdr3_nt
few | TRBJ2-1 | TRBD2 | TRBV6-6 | CASSTLAGGDNEQFF | TGTGCCAGCTCAACTCTAGCGGGAGGGGACAATGAGCAGTTCTTC
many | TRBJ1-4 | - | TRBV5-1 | CASSFGSLGTNEKLFF | TGCGCCAGCAGCTTTGGGTCCCTGGGAACTAATGAAAAACTGTTTTTT
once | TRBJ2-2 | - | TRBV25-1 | CASSEFGTPTGYTGELFF | TGTGCCAGCAGTGAATTTGGGACTCCCACCGGGTACACCGGGGAGCTGTTTTTT
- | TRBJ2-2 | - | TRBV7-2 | CASYPHGATNTGELFF | TGTGCCAGCTATCCTCACGGAGCGACGAACACCGGGGAGCTGTTTTTT
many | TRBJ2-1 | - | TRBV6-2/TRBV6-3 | CASSHNEQFF | TGTGCCAGCAGCCACAATGAGCAGTTCTTC
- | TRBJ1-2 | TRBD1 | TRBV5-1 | CASRESQGGKGYTF | TGCGCCAGCAGGGAATCACAGGGGGGTAAAGGCTACACCTTC
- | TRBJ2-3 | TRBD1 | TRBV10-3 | CAISEQGTDTQYF | TGTGCCATCAGTGAACAGGGGACAGATACGCAGTATTTT
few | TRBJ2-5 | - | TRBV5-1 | CASSYRQAEETQYF | TGCGCCAGCAGCTACCGACAGGCAGAAGAGACCCAGTACTTC
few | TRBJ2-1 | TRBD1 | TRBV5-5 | CASSAYRGSYNEQFF | TGTGCCAGCAGCGCTTACAGGGGTTCCTACAATGAGCAGTTCTTC
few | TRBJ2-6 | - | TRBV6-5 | CASSQGYSGANVLTF | TGTGCCAGCAGTCAGGGATACTCTGGGGCCAACGTCCTGACTTTC
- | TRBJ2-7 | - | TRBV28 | CASSQSGPLYEQYF | TGTGCCAGCAGCCAAAGCGGTCCACTCTACGAGCAGTACTTC
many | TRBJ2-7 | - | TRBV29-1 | CSVESASEQYF | TGCAGCGTTGAATCGGCGTCCGAGCAGTACTTC
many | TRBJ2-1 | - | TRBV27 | CATTDQVRPYNEQFF | TGTGCCACAACTGACCAGGTTAGGCCCTACAATGAGCAGTTCTTC
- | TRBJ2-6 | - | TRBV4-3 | CASSQDGGHLYSGANVLTF | TGCGCCAGCAGCCAAGATGGGGGACACCTTTACTCTGGGGCCAACGTCCTGACTTTC
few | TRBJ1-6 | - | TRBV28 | CASSHRDFSYNSPLHF | TGTGCCAGCAGTCACCGGGACTTCTCCTATAATTCACCCCTCCACTTT
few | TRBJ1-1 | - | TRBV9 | CASSVKDGRGEAFF | TGTGCCAGCAGCGTAAAAGACGGGCGCGGTGAAGCTTTCTTT